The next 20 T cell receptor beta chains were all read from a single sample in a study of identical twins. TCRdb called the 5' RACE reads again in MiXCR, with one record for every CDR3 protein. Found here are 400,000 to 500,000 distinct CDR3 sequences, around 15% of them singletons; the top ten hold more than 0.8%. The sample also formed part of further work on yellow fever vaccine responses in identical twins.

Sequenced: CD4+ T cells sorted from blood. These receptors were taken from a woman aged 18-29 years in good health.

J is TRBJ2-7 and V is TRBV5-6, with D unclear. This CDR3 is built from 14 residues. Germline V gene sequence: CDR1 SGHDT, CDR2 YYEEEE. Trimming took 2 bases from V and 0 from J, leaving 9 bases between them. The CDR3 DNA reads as TGTGCCAGCAGCTTAGGACCGCACTCCTACGAGCAGTACTTC. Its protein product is CASSLGPHSYEQYF.

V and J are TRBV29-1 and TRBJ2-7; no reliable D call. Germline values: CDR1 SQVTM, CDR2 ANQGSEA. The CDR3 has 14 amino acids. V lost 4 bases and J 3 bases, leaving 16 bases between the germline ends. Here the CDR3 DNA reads TGCAGCGTTGTAAGGGCGGAGAGCGTCTACGAGCAGTACTTC. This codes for CSVVRAESVYEQYF.

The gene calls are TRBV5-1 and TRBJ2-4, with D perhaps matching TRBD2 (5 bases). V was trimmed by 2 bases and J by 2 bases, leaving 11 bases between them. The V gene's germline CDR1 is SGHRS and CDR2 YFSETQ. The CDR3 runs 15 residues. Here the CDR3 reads CASSLGWETKNIQYF. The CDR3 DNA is TGCGCCAGCAGCTTAGGTTGGGAGACCAAAAACATTCAGTACTTC.

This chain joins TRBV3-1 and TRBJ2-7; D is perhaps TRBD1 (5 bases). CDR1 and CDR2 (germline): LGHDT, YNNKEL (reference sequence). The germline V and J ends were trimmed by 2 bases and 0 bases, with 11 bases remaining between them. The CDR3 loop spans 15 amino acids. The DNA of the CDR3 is TGTGCCAGCAGCCAACCCCAAGGGGTCTCCTACGAGCAGTACTTC. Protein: CASSQPQGVSYEQYF.

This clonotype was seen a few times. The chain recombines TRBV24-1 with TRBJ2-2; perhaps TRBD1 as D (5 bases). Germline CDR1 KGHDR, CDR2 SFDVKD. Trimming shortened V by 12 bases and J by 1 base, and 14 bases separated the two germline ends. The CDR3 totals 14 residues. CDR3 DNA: TGTGCCCCTACGCGGCAGGGGAACACCGGGGAGCTGTTTTTT. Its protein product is CAPTRQGNTGELFF.

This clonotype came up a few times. The CDR3 sequence is CASTAGTYNEQFF. The DNA for the CDR3 is TGTGCCAGCACCGCCGGGACCTACAATGAGCAGTTCTTC. V gene TRBV2 combines with J gene TRBJ2-1; perhaps TRBD2 as D (5 bases). The length of the CDR3 is 13 residues. Germline V gene data show CDR1 as SNHLY and CDR2 as FYNNEI. With 7 bases removed from V and 2 bases from J, the gap between germline ends came to 9 bases.

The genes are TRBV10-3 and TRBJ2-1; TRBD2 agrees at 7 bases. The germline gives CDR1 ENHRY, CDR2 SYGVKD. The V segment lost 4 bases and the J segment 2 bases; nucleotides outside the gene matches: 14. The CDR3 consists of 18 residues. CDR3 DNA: TGTGCCATCAGTGTCAGAGGGTTCAGCGGGGCTACCTACAATGAGCAGTTCTTC. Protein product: CAISVRGFSGATYNEQFF.

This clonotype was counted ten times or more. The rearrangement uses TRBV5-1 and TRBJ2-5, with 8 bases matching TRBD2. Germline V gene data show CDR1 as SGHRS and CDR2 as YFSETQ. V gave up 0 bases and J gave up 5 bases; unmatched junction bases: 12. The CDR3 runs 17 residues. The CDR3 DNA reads TGCGCCAGCAGCTTGGACAGCGGGAGCCTTTTTCGGGAGACCCAGTACTTC. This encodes CASSLDSGSLFRETQYF.

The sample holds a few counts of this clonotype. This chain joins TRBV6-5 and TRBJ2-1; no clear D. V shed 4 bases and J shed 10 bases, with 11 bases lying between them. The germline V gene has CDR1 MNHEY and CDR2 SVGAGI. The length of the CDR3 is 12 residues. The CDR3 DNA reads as TGTGCCAGCAGTTTTAAACGGACGGAGCAGTTCTTC. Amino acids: CASSFKRTEQFF.

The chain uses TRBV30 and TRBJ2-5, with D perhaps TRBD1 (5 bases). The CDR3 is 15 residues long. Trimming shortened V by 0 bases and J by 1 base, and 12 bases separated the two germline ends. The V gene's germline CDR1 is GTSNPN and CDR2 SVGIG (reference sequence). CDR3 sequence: CAWSVGAGAQETQYF. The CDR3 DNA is TGTGCCTGGAGTGTAGGTGCTGGGGCCCAAGAGACCCAGTACTTC.

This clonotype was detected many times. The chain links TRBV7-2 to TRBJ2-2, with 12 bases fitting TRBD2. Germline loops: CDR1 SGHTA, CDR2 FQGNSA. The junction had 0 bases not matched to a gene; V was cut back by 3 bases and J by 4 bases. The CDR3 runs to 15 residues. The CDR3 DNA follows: TGTGCCAGCAGCTTGGGACTAGCGGGCACCGGGGAGCTGTTTTTT. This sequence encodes CASSLGLAGTGELFF.

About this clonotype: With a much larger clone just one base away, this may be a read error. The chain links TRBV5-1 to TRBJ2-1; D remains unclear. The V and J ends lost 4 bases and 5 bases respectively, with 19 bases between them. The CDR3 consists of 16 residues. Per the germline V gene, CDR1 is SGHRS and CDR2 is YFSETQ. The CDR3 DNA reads TGCGCCAGCAGCAGTAAGGGCAGAGAATTTGACAATGAGCAGTTCTTC. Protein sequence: CASSSKGREFDNEQFF.

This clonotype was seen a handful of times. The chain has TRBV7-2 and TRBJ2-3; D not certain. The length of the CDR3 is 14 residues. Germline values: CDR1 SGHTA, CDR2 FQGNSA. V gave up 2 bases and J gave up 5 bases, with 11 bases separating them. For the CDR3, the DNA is TGTGCCAGCAGCTTAATTGGCGCCTTAGATACGCAGTATTTT. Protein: CASSLIGALDTQYF.

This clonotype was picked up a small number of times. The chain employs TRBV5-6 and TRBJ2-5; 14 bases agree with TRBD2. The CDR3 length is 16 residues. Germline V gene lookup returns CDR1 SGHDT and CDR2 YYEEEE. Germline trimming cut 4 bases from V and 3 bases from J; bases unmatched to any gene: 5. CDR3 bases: TGTGCCAGCAGCCGACTAGCGGGGGGGACAGAAGAGACCCAGTACTTC. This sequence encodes CASSRLAGGTEETQYF.

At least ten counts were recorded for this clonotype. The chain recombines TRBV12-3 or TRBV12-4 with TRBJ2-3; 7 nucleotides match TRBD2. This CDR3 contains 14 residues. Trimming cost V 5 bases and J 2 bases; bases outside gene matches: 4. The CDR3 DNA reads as TGTGCCAGCAGTAGACTAGCTAACACAGATACGCAGTATTTT. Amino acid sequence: CASSRLANTDTQYF.

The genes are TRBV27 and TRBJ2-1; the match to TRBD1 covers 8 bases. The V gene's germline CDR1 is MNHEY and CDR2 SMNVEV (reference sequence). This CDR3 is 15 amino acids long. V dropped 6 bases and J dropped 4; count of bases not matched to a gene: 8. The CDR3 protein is CASSPDRAIYNEQFF. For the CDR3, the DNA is TGTGCCAGCAGCCCGGACAGGGCGATATACAATGAGCAGTTCTTC.

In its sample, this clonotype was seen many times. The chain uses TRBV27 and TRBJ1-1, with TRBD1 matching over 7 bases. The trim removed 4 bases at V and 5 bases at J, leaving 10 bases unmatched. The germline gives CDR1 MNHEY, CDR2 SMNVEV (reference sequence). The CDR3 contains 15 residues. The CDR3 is CASSYGATGVTEAFF. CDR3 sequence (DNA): TGTGCCAGCAGTTATGGGGCAACAGGGGTGACTGAAGCTTTCTTT.

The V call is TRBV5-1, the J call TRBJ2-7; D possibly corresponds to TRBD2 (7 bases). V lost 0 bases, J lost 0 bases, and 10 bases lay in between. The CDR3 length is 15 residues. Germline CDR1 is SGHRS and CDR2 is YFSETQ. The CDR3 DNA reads TGCGCCAGCAGCTTGGTAAGGGGGGGCTCCTACGAGCAGTACTTC. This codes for CASSLVRGGSYEQYF.

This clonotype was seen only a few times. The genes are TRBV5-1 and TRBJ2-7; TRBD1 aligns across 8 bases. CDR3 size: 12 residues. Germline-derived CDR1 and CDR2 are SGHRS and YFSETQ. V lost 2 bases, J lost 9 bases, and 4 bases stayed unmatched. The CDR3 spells CASSFPGTGQYF. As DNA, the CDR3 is TGCGCCAGCAGCTTCCCCGGGACAGGGCAGTACTTC.

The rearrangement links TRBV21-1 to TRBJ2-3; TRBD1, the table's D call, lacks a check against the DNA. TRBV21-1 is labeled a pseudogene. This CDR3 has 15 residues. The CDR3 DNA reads TGTGCCAGCGGAACTAACCCCTTCATCACAGATACGCAGTATTTT. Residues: CASGTNPFITDTQYF.